This T cell receptor (beta chain) originates from a study of T cell repertoires in cytomegalovirus infection (dated by TCRdb to about 2019). In terms of the full investigation: Alongside well-studied HLA-B-restricted epitopes, the peptide stimulations were aimed at recently identified HLA-C-restricted CMV epitopes, whose presentation resists viral immunomodulation. Donor HLA type was relevant to the analysis, because carriage of CMV infection together with the matching HLA type was indicated by public TCR beta signatures.

In this sample, this clonotype turned up a few times. Its cognate antigen has yet to be identified. No much larger clonotype is one base removed from it; base qualities were not supplied. The treatment or condition label, read with the paper, signifies: in vitro stimulation with specific CMV peptide epitopes to enrich CMV-specific T cells. Results the study describes overall, beyond this receptor: The ex vivo response was dominated by HLA-C-restricted CMV-specific TCR beta clonotypes, which also provided the single most frequent clonotype in two of eight donors. Carriers of CMV infection plus the relevant HLA type were discriminated by the cumulative frequency of public TCR beta family members in the study cohort and in an independent roughly 370-donor cohort.

TCRdb names Illumina HiSeq 1500 as the instrument used. In-frame beta chains were kept once TCRdb had trimmed the public reads at Q25 with fastp and called clones with MiXCR. CDR3 protein sequences are deduplicated, and each keeps its most common genes and DNA. This sample lists 640,000 or so distinct CDR3 sequences; around 35% were detected once. The ten largest clones add up to around a sixth of the sample. Trimming costs V 8 bases and J 1 base, and their ends lie 17 bases apart. The CDR3 covers 15 residues, taking in both the cysteine and the phenylalanine. Just CDR3 DNA is preserved here, 45 bases in frame from base 1. For CDR1 and CDR2, the germline V gene lists ENHRY and SYGVKD.

The sequence links TRBV10-3 to TRBJ1-2; 6 matching bases give a weak D call of TRBD1. The receptor's source is a human donor in good health (CMV status not recorded). Some clones in this sample may be carry-over from other donors' samples. Source: cultured PBMCs, taken from culture after CMV antigen stimulation. The DNA sequence is given as TGTGCCATCGGGGACACCATTTATATTAACTATGGCTACACCTTC. This is translated as CAIGDTIYINYGYTF.